This T cell receptor beta chain comes out of a study of T-cell reconstitution after alpha-beta-depleted transplantation in children. General study points: Some patients owed their high day-60 TCRbeta diversity to surviving recipient T cells and thymic progenitors. Newly made T cells mostly supplied T-cell counts and diversity one year after transplant. The origin of alpha-beta T cells about two months after transplant was reportedly several hundred expanded graft clones.

In germline, CDR1 is ENHRY, CDR2 SYGVKD. V dropped 3 bases and J dropped 7; count of bases not matched to a gene: 6. The CDR3 runs to 14 residues. This clonotype occurred a few times. The antigen remains undetermined. Unique molecular identifiers were incorporated during preparation of the TCRbeta library. One entry per CDR3 protein results from TCRdb running MiXCR on the PCR reads. The table lists 610,000 or so distinct CDR3 sequences, 25% to 30% of them singletons, with about 35% in the top ten. The rearrangement links TRBV10-3 to TRBJ2-1, with 7 bases lining up with TRBD2. This specimen consisted of PBMCs, obtained before TCRalphabeta/CD19-depleted stem cell transplant. This receptor was taken from a boy in the first two years of life with Wiskott-Aldrich syndrome, due to receive a stem cell transplant. The CDR3 DNA follows: TGTGCCATCAGTGACTGGGGCGGGAGAAATGAGCAGTTCTTC. This codes for CAISDWGGRNEQFF.